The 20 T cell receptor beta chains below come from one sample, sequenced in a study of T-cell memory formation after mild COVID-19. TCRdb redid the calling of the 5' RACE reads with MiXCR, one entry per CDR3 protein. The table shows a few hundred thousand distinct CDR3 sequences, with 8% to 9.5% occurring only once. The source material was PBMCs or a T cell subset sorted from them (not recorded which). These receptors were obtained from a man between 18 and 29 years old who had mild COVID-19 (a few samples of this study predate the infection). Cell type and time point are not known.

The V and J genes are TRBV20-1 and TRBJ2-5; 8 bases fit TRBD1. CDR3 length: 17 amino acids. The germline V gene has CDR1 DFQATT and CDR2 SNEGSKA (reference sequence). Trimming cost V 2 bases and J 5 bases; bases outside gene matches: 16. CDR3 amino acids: CSARPTGTGSYRETQYF. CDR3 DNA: TGCAGTGCTAGACCCACCGGGACAGGCTCTTATAGGGAGACCCAGTACTTC.

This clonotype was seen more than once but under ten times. CDR3 DNA sequence: TGTGCCAGCAGTCCTCAGCCGAACAATCAGCCCCAGCATTTT. Protein: CASSPQPNNQPQHF. V and J are TRBV6-1 and TRBJ1-5; D unresolved. The CDR3 consists of 14 residues. Between the trimmed V and J ends, which lost 5 bases and 3 bases, there was a span of 11 bases. The germline V gene has CDR1 MNHNS and CDR2 SASEGT.

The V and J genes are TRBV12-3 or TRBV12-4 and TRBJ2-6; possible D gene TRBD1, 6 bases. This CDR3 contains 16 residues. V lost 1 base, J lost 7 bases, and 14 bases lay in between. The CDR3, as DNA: TGTGCCAGCAGTTTAGGGACAGCTCTCGGAGCCAACGTCCTGACTTTC. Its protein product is CASSLGTALGANVLTF.

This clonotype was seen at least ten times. The CDR3 region is CASSQDTGLVYYGYTF. CDR3 DNA sequence: TGCGCCAGCAGCCAAGATACCGGACTGGTATACTATGGCTACACCTTC. The chain links TRBV4-1 to TRBJ1-2; D gene uncertain. This CDR3 is built from 16 residues. The ends were cut back, 0 bases at V and 3 bases at J, with 14 bases in the middle. Germline CDR1 and CDR2: MGHRA and YSYEKL.

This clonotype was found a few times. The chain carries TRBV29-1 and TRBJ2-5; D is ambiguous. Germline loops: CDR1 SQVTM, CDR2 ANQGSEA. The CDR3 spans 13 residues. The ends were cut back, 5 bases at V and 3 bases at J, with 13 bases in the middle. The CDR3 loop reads CSVSTGPEETQYF. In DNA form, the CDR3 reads TGCAGCGTTTCTACCGGGCCAGAAGAGACCCAGTACTTC. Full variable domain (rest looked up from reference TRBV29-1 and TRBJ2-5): SAVISQKPSRDICQRGTSLTIQCQVDSQVTMMFWYRQQPGQSLTLIATANQGSEATYESGFVIDKFPISRPNLTFSTLTVSNMSPEDSSIYLCSVSTGPEETQYFGPGTRLLVL.

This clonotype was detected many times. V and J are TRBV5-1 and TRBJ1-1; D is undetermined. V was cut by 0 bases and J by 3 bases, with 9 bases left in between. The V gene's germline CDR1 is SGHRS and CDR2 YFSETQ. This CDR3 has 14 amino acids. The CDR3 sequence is CASSLGAGDTEAFF. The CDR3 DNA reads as TGCGCCAGCAGCTTGGGGGCTGGGGACACTGAAGCTTTCTTT.

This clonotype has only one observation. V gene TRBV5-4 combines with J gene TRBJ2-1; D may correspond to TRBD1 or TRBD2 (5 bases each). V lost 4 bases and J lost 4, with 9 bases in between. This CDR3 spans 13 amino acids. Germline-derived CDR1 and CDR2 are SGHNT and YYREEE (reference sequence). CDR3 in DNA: TGTGCCAGCAGCCGGGACGATTACAATGAGCAGTTCTTC. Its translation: CASSRDDYNEQFF. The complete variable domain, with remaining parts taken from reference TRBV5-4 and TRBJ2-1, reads ETGVTQSPTHLIKTRGQQVTLRCSSQSGHNTVSWYQQALGQGPQFIFQYYREEENGRGNFPPRFSGLQFPNYSSELNVNALELDDSALYLCASSRDDYNEQFFGPGTRLTVL.

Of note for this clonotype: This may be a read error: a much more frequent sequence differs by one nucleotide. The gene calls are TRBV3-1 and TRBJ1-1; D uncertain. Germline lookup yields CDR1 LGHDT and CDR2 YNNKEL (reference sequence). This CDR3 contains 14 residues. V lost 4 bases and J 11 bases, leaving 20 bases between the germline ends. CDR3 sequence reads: CASSPGYDGRAAFF. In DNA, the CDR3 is TGTGCCAGCAGCCCCGGGTATGACGGTAGAGCGGCTTTCTTT.

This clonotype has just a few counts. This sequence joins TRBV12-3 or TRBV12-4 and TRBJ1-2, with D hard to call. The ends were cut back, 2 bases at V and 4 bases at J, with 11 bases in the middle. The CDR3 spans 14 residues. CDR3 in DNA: TGTGCCAGCAGTTTAATCCCCACTTCCTATGGCTACACCTTC. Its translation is CASSLIPTSYGYTF.

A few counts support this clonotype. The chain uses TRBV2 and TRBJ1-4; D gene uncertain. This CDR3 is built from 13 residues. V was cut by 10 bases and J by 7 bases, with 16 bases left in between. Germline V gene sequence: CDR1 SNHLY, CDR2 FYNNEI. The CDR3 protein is CAKQQGRGEKLFF. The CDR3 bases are TGTGCCAAGCAGCAAGGGAGAGGTGAAAAACTGTTTTTT.

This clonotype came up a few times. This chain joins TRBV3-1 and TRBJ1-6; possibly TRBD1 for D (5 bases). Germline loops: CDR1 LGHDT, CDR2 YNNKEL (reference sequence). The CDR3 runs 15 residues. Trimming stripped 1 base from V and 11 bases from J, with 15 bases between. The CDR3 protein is CASSQAPGGETPLHF. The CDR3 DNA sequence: TGTGCCAGCAGCCAAGCTCCGGGAGGGGAAACACCCCTCCACTTT.

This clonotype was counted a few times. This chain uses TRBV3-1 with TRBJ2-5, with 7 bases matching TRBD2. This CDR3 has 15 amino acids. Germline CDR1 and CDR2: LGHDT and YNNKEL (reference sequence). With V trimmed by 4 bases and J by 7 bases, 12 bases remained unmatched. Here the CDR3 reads CASSPSTSGVRTQYF. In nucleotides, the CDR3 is TGTGCCAGCAGCCCCAGTACCAGCGGGGTAAGGACCCAGTACTTC.

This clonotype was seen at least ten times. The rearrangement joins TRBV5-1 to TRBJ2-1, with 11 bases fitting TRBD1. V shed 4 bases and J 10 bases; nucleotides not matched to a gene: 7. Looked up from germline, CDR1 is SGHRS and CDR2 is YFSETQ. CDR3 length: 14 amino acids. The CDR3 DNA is TGCGCCAGCAGCGAAGGACAGGGGGCAAACGAGCAGTTCTTC. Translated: CASSEGQGANEQFF.

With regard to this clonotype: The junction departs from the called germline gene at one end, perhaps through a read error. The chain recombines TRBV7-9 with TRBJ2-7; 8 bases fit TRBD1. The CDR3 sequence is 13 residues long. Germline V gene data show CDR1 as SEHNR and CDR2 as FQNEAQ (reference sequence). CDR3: CASSPRQGKERYF. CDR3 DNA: TGTGCCAGCAGCCCCCGACAGGGGAAGGAGCGGTACTTC. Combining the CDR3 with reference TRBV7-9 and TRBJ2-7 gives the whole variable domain DTGVSQNPRHKITKRGQNVTFRCDPISEHNRLYWYRQTLGQGPEFLTYFQNEAQLEKSRLLSDRFSAERPKGSFSTLEIQRTEQGDSAMYLCASSPRQGKERYFGPGTRLTVT.

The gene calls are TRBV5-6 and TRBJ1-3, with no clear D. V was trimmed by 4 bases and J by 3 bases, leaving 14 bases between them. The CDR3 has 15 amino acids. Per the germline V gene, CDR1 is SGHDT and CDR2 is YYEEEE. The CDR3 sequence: CASSRVAGRGNTIYF. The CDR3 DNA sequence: TGTGCCAGCAGCCGCGTGGCAGGACGTGGAAACACCATATATTTT.

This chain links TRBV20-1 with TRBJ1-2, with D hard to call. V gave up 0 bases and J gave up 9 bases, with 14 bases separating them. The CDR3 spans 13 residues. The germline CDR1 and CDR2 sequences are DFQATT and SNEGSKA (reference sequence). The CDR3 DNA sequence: TGCAGTGCTAGAGATGCCGGTTCTTGGAGCTACACCTTC. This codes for CSARDAGSWSYTF.

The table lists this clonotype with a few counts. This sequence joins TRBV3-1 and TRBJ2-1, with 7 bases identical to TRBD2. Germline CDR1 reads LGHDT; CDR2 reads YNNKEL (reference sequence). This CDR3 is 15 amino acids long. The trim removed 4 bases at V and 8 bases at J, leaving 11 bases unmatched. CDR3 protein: CASSLLARLAHEQFF. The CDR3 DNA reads TGTGCCAGCAGCCTTCTGGCTAGACTAGCCCATGAGCAGTTCTTC.

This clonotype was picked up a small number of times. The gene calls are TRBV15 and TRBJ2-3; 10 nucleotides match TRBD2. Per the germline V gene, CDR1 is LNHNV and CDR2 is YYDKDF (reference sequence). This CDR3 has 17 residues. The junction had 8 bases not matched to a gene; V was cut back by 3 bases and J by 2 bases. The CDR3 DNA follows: TGTGCCACCAGCAGTGGGCTACTAGCGGGGCTCACAGATACGCAGTATTTT. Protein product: CATSSGLLAGLTDTQYF.

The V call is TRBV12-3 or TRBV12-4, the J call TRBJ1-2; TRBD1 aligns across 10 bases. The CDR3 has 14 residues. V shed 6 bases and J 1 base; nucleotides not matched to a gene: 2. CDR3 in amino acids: CASRRTGGNYGYTF. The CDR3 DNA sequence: TGTGCCAGCAGGCGGACAGGGGGTAACTATGGCTACACCTTC.

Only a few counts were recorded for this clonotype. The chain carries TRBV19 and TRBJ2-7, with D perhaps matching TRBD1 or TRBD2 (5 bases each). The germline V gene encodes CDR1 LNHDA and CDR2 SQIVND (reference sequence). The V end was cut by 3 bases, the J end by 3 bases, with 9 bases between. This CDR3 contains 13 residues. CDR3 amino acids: CASSIRDGYEQYV. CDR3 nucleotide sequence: TGTGCCAGTAGTATCCGGGACGGCTACGAGCAGTACGTC.